The 13 T cell receptor beta chains reported below all come from one sample, sequenced in a study of beta chain features in type 1 diabetes. Findings and caveats of the study: In every one of the four CD4+ subsets, TCRB CDR3s were moderately but significantly shorter in Type 1 diabetes patients.

These receptors' targets are unknown. As every portion of the isolated RNA was reverse transcribed, the sequencing read expressed TCRB transcripts. Measured with immunoSEQ multiplex PCR; TCRdb has only the in-frame clones, and not every one. Of some 250,000 clones listed, about 11% are singletons. The sequencing input was naive CD4+ T cells from blood. The receptors derive from a man aged 30 to 45 with type 1 diabetes.

This clone was found a few times. The chain carries TRBV30 and TRBJ2-3, with D perhaps TRBD2 (5 bases). The CDR3 covers 15 residues. Trimming shortened V by 1 base and J by 2 bases, and 13 bases separated the two germline ends. Germline loops: CDR1 GTSNPN, CDR2 SVGIG (reference sequence). The chain's CDR3 is CAWSAGQAATDTQYF. In DNA form, the CDR3 reads TGTGCCTGGAGTGCGGGCCAAGCGGCCACAGATACGCAGTATTTT.

This rearrangement joins TRBV29-1 to TRBJ1-3; a weak D match, TRBD1 (5 bases). The V end was cut by 5 bases, the J end by 0 bases, with 8 bases between. This CDR3 region has 13 residues. Germline values: CDR1 SQVTM, CDR2 ANQGSEA. The CDR3 reads CSVRQGSGNTIYF. The CDR3 DNA reads as TGCAGCGTTCGGCAGGGCTCTGGAAACACCATATATTTT. Variable domain in full (rest from reference TRBV29-1 and TRBJ1-3): SAVISQKPSRDICQRGTSLTIQCQVDSQVTMMFWYRQQPGQSLTLIATANQGSEATYESGFVIDKFPISRPNLTFSTLTVSNMSPEDSSIYLCSVRQGSGNTIYFGEGSWLTVV.

The rearrangement uses TRBV5-4 and TRBJ1-2, with 10 bases lining up with TRBD1. CDR1 SGHNT and CDR2 YYREEE come from the germline V gene (reference sequence). V trimming: 4 bases; J trimming: 8 bases; junction bases outside the gene matches: 8. The CDR3 has 14 amino acids. The CDR3 protein is CASSAKPTGGGYTF. CDR3 bases: TGTGCCAGCAGCGCGAAGCCGACAGGGGGCGGCTACACCTTC.

A few counts support this clone. The DNA for the CDR3 is TGTGCCAGCAGTGAAATCGCAGAAGAAAAACTGTTTTTT. This codes for CASSEIAEEKLFF. V is TRBV6-1 and J is TRBJ1-4; D uncertain. The CDR3 is made up of 13 amino acids. Germline CDR1 MNHNS, CDR2 SASEGT. Between the trimmed V and J ends, which lost 2 bases and 8 bases, there was a span of 9 bases.

This clone turned up a few times. This chain joins TRBV29-1 and TRBJ1-1; possibly TRBD1 for D (5 bases). V was shortened by 6 bases and J by 1 base, with 12 bases between the two germline ends. The CDR3 sequence is 13 residues long. The V gene's germline CDR1 is SQVTM and CDR2 ANQGSEA. CDR3 DNA: TGCAGCGTATGGGGGGATGGGAACACTGAAGCTTTCTTT. This translates into CSVWGDGNTEAFF.

The chain has TRBV7-2 and TRBJ1-3; the D gene is possibly TRBD1 (6 bases). Per germline, CDR1 SGHTA and CDR2 FQGNSA. V lost 5 bases and J lost 4, with 12 bases in between. The CDR3 contains 14 residues. In DNA, the CDR3 is TGTGCCAGCAGCCCGTTTACAGGGGGAAACACCATATATTTT. It specifies CASSPFTGGNTIYF.

This clone occurred a few times. The genes are TRBV7-8 and TRBJ2-5, with D uncertain. Germline CDR1 is SGHVS and CDR2 is FQNEAQ. This CDR3 spans 14 amino acids. The V end lost 4 bases, the J end lost 1 base, and 10 bases lay between the germline ends. The DNA for the CDR3 is TGTGCCAGCAGCTCCTACAGAACCCAAGAGACCCAGTACTTC. Protein product: CASSSYRTQETQYF.

V usage is TRBV28 and J usage is TRBJ2-7; D is uncertain. Trimming took off 2 bases at V and 6 bases at J, with 8 bases between the two ends. This CDR3 is 12 amino acids long. CDR1 MDHEN and CDR2 SYDVKM come from the germline V gene. The CDR3: CASSLLRGEQYF. The CDR3 DNA sequence: TGTGCCAGCAGTTTACTAAGAGGCGAGCAGTACTTC.

This chain connects TRBV4-3 to TRBJ2-3; a weak D match, TRBD2 (6 bases). The CDR3 consists of 15 residues. The V end lost 1 base, the J end lost 3 bases, and 11 bases lay between the germline ends. The germline gives CDR1 LGHNA, CDR2 YSLEER. This chain's CDR3 is CASSQAGLATDTQYF. The CDR3 DNA follows: TGCGCCAGCAGCCAAGCGGGCCTAGCGACAGATACGCAGTATTTT.

The chain couples TRBV2 to TRBJ2-5, with no clear D. The CDR3 totals 12 residues. The ends were cut back, 5 bases at V and 7 bases at J, with 11 bases in the middle. CDR1 and CDR2 from the germline V gene are SNHLY and FYNNEI. The CDR3 region has the DNA TGTGCCAGCAGTCCGGGTCCCCGGACCCAGTACTTC. Residues: CASSPGPRTQYF.

The rearrangement links TRBV5-4 to TRBJ1-1, with unresolved D. V lost 4 bases and J lost 6, with 16 bases in between. The CDR3 contains 14 residues. Germline CDR1 is SGHNT and CDR2 is YYREEE (reference sequence). CDR3 in amino acids: CASSPTYTRAEAFF. The CDR3 nucleotides read TGTGCCAGCAGCCCTACTTACACGCGGGCTGAAGCTTTCTTT.

This sequence joins TRBV28 and TRBJ1-1; D not resolved. The CDR3 spans 13 residues. V shed 7 bases and J shed 0 bases, with 9 bases lying between them. Germline V gene lookup returns CDR1 MDHEN and CDR2 SYDVKM. The CDR3 DNA is TGTGCCAGCACCCGGGTGATGAACACTGAAGCTTTCTTT. It translates to CASTRVMNTEAFF.

The chain links TRBV6-1 to TRBJ1-5; a weak D match, TRBD1 (5 bases). Germline-derived CDR1 and CDR2 are MNHNS and SASEGT. This CDR3 has 14 amino acids. Trimming took 2 bases from V and 8 from J, leaving 13 bases between them. The CDR3 sequence: CASSEMSGREPQHF. The CDR3 region has the DNA TGTGCCAGCAGTGAAATGTCAGGGCGAGAGCCCCAGCATTTT.